These 27 T cell receptor beta chains were sequenced from one sample in a study of STAT5B mutations in CD4+ large granular lymphocyte leukemia. Produced via immunoSEQ multiplex PCR; TCRdb's table is partial and in-frame only. Of over 25,000 clones in the sample, around four fifths are singletons; the top ten hold around 0.27%. Sequencing was performed on CD4+ T cells from blood buffy coats. The receptors here all came from a human donor in good health.

The chain recombines TRBV9 with TRBJ2-1; TRBD1 is a possible D gene (7 bases). The length of the CDR3 is 14 residues. Trimming removed 4 bases from V and 10 bases from J, with 18 bases in between. Germline V gene lookup returns CDR1 SGDLS and CDR2 YYNGEE. CDR3 DNA: TGTGCCAGCAGCCGGTCAGGGGGAGGAGTCGAGCAGTTCTTC. Translated, it gives CASSRSGGGVEQFF. Filled out from reference TRBV9 and TRBJ2-1, the complete variable domain reads DSGVTQTPKHLITATGQRVTLRCSPRSGDLSVYWYQQSLDQGLQFLIQYYNGEERAKGNILERFSAQQFPDLHSELNLSSLELGDSALYFCASSRSGGGVEQFFGPGTRLTVL.

The chain employs TRBV5-1 and TRBJ2-5, with D perhaps matching TRBD1 (6 bases). The J call is doubtful: the DNA matches TRBJ2-7 better. The CDR3 totals 15 residues. Germline assignment: CDR1 SGHRS and CDR2 YFSETQ. This CDR3 reads CASSLGAGAVYEQYF. CDR3 sequence (DNA): TGCGCCAGCAGCTTGGGCGCAGGGGCGGTCTACGAGCAGTACTTC.

The rearrangement joins TRBV7-6 to TRBJ2-1; D may be TRBD2 (6 bases). Germline V gene data show CDR1 as SGHVS and CDR2 as FNYEAQ. Trimming removed 9 bases from V and 5 bases from J, with 14 bases in between. The CDR3 loop spans 13 amino acids. CDR3 nucleotide sequence: TGTGCCAGTAGGGGACTGGTCAACAATGAGCAGTTCTTC. This translates into CASRGLVNNEQFF.

V is TRBV7-2 and J is TRBJ1-4; D unresolved. Trimming cost V 1 base and J 8 bases, with 20 bases left between them. The CDR3 is made up of 17 amino acids. Germline assignment: CDR1 SGHTA and CDR2 FQGNSA. CDR3 region: CASSLGRPASGVEKLFF. CDR3 coding DNA: TGTGCCAGCAGCTTAGGGCGCCCCGCTTCGGGAGTAGAAAAACTGTTTTTT.

The chain couples TRBV19 to TRBJ1-2; D uncertain. Germline values: CDR1 LNHDA, CDR2 SQIVND (reference sequence). The CDR3 runs to 14 residues. The ends were cut back, 2 bases at V and 0 bases at J, with 7 bases in the middle. Written as DNA, the CDR3 is TGTGCCAGTAGTATATCAAGAGCTAACTATGGCTACACCTTC. Its protein is CASSISRANYGYTF.

The J gene is TRBJ2-7, the V gene TRBV7-2; 9 bases are shared with TRBD2. The CDR3 consists of 17 residues. Germline assignment: CDR1 SGHTA and CDR2 FQGNSA. The V and J ends lost 1 base and 2 bases, in that order; junction bases with no gene match: 9. The CDR3 DNA sequence: TGTGCCAGCAGCTTAGGGTATAGCGGGAGTACGGCCTACGAGCAGTACTTC. Protein product: CASSLGYSGSTAYEQYF.

V gene TRBV10-1 combines with J gene TRBJ1-5; weak D call: TRBD1 (5 bases). Deletions cut 2 bases from V and 6 bases from J, with 11 bases between. In germline, CDR1 is WNHNN, CDR2 SYGVQD (reference sequence). This CDR3 contains 14 residues. The CDR3 bases are TGCGCCAGCAGTGAGGGGACTATAGGTCAGCCCCAGCATTTT. Translation: CASSEGTIGQPQHF.

The chain is built from TRBV19 and TRBJ1-5; unclear D gene. The V gene lost 6 bases and the J gene lost 2 bases, with 5 bases spanning the gap. The germline V gene encodes CDR1 LNHDA and CDR2 SQIVND (reference sequence). The CDR3 sequence is 12 residues long. The CDR3 here is CASREGNQPQHF. In DNA form, the CDR3 reads TGTGCCAGTAGGGAGGGCAATCAGCCCCAGCATTTT.

The V call is TRBV7-9, the J call TRBJ1-3; D gene unclear. Germline loops: CDR1 SEHNR, CDR2 FQNEAQ (reference sequence). Trimming cost V 5 bases and J 0 bases, with 14 bases left between them. The CDR3 sequence is 16 residues long. The CDR3 loop reads CASSPRMIDSGNTIYF. DNA of the CDR3: TGTGCCAGCAGCCCAAGGATGATAGACTCTGGAAACACCATATATTTT.

CDR3 DNA: TGTGCCAGTAGTATGACGGTCGATGAGCAGTTCTTC. As protein: CASSMTVDEQFF. The V and J genes are TRBV19 and TRBJ2-1; D gene uncertain. The germline V gene has CDR1 LNHDA and CDR2 SQIVND (reference sequence). Deletions cut 3 bases from V and 8 bases from J, with 8 bases between. CDR3 length: 12 amino acids.

In the case of this clone: An end of the junction differs from the germline gene, which may be a read error. This chain joins TRBV11-2 and TRBJ2-3, with D uncertain. Germline CDR1 is SGHAT and CDR2 is FQNNGV. The CDR3 length is 14 residues. CDR3 residues: CASSLELSTETQYF. As DNA, the CDR3 is TGTGCCAGCAGCTTAGAACTAAGCACAGAAACGCAGTATTTT.

The gene calls are TRBV6-1 and TRBJ2-3; D is unresolved. V dropped 3 bases and J dropped 3 bases, with 16 bases sitting between them. CDR1 and CDR2 (germline): MNHNS, SASEGT. The CDR3 is 16 amino acids. The CDR3 nucleotides read TGTGCCAGCAGTGACGGACCCCTACGTTTTACAGATACGCAGTATTTT. Translated: CASSDGPLRFTDTQYF.

This chain connects TRBV4-3 to TRBJ1-4, with D possibly TRBD1 on 5 matching bases. Trimming cost V 1 base and J 0 bases, with 12 bases left between them. This CDR3 is built from 17 residues. CDR1 and CDR2 (germline): LGHNA, YSLEER. The CDR3 is CASSQASRVSTNEKLFF. The CDR3 nucleotides are TGCGCCAGCAGCCAAGCTTCCAGGGTCTCAACTAATGAAAAACTGTTTTTT.

V gene TRBV10-1 combines with J gene TRBJ1-2; D is possibly TRBD1 (6 bases). The CDR3 is 14 residues long. V gave up 4 bases and J gave up 4 bases, with 13 bases separating them. Germline CDR1 is WNHNN and CDR2 is SYGVQD (reference sequence). CDR3 region: CASSVDRNGYGYTF. The DNA of the CDR3 is TGCGCCAGCAGTGTTGACAGGAATGGCTATGGCTACACCTTC.

The chain combines TRBV7-6 with TRBJ2-2, with TRBD2 identical over 7 bases. There are 16 residues in the CDR3. Germline CDR1 reads SGHVS; CDR2 reads FNYEAQ. After removal of 5 bases from V and 2 bases from J, the junction contained 8 bases not matched to a gene. The CDR3 region has the DNA TGTGCCAGCAGCCAACAGACTAGCCTAAACACCGGGGAGCTGTTTTTT. Protein product: CASSQQTSLNTGELFF.

The genes are TRBV5-1 and TRBJ2-3, with 8 bases that match TRBD2. V lost 4 bases, J lost 0 bases, and 13 bases stayed unmatched. Germline CDR1 SGHRS, CDR2 YFSETQ. The CDR3 totals 18 residues. The CDR3 spells CASSPGLAHLSSTDTQYF. The DNA of the CDR3 is TGCGCCAGCAGCCCCGGACTAGCCCACCTCTCGAGCACAGATACGCAGTATTTT.

The table lists this clone with a few counts. The chain is built from TRBV10-3 and TRBJ1-1; TRBD1 might be the D (5 bases). Trimming took off 8 bases at V and 2 bases at J, with 12 bases between the two ends. CDR1 and CDR2 (germline): ENHRY, SYGVKD. There are 13 residues in the CDR3. DNA for the CDR3: TGTGCCATCGTAAGACAGATTAACACTGAAGCTTTCTTT. This codes for CAIVRQINTEAFF.

This clone came up once. The chain is built from TRBV5-1 and TRBJ2-1; TRBD1 matches at 8 bases. Germline V CDR1 and CDR2: SGHRS, YFSETQ. Trimming at V came to 7 bases and at J to 6 bases, leaving 12 bases not matched to a gene. The CDR3 contains 15 residues. The CDR3 DNA is TGCGCCAGCGCGGACAGGGCAGGGTTGGCCAATGAGCAGTTCTTC. Translated, it gives CASADRAGLANEQFF.

Written as DNA, the CDR3 is TGTGCCAGCACCGGGACAGGGGGCGCCGAGCAGTACTTC. Translated: CASTGTGGAEQYF. This rearrangement joins TRBV6-5 to TRBJ2-7, with 12 positions matching TRBD1. Per germline, CDR1 MNHEY and CDR2 SVGAGI. V trimming: 7 bases; J trimming: 6 bases; junction bases outside the gene matches: 4. The CDR3 extends over 13 amino acids.

V usage is TRBV4-1 and J usage is TRBJ2-3; 8 positions agree with TRBD2. J was trimmed by 5 bases and V by 1 base; bases with no gene match: 5. Germline lookup yields CDR1 MGHRA and CDR2 YSYEKL. The CDR3 extends over 15 amino acids. The CDR3 DNA reads TGCGCCAGCAGCCAAGCTGAGCTAGCGGGAGATACGCAGTATTTT. Its translation is CASSQAELAGDTQYF.

This chain connects TRBV14 to TRBJ1-4; unclear D gene. The CDR3 is made up of 15 amino acids. V gave up 1 base and J gave up 8 bases, with 14 bases separating them. CDR1 SGHDN and CDR2 FVKESK come from the germline V gene. The CDR3 protein is CASSQGDYRGEKLFF. The CDR3 nucleotides are TGTGCCAGCAGCCAAGGTGACTACCGAGGGGAAAAACTGTTTTTT.

The count of this clone is one. DNA of the CDR3: TGTGCCACCGATTGGGACAGGGGGAGCAATCAGCCCCAGCATTTT. It encodes CATDWDRGSNQPQHF. V gene TRBV6-1 combines with J gene TRBJ1-5; 11 bases align to TRBD1. The V gene end was trimmed by 10 bases and the J gene end by 1 base; junction bases not matched to a gene: 6. Germline CDR1 reads MNHNS; CDR2 reads SASEGT. The CDR3 consists of 15 residues.

The rearrangement joins TRBV19 to TRBJ2-5; TRBD1 aligns across 9 bases. V shed 4 bases and J 5 bases; nucleotides not matched to a gene: 11. Germline-derived CDR1 and CDR2 are LNHDA and SQIVND (reference sequence). The CDR3 is made up of 16 amino acids. CDR3 in DNA: TGTGCCAGTAGTAGACCCATGGACAGGGGTATGGAGACCCAGTACTTC. Translation: CASSRPMDRGMETQYF. The complete variable domain, with remaining parts taken from reference TRBV19 and TRBJ2-5, reads DGGITQSPKYLFRKEGQNVTLSCEQNLNHDAMYWYRQDPGQGLRLIYYSQIVNDFQKGDIAEGYSVSREKKESFPLTVTSAQKNPTAFYLCASSRPMDRGMETQYFGPGTRLLVL.

The chain couples TRBV11-2 to TRBJ2-5, with a weak D call TRBD1 (6 bases). The length of the CDR3 is 14 residues. With 5 bases removed from V and 4 bases from J, the gap between germline ends came to 14 bases. Germline V gene sequence: CDR1 SGHAT, CDR2 FQNNGV. CDR3 loop: CASSRNRVGETQYF. The DNA of the CDR3 is TGTGCCAGCAGCCGTAACAGGGTTGGAGAGACCCAGTACTTC.

The genes are TRBV5-6 and TRBJ2-5, with D perhaps TRBD1 (5 bases). With 0 bases removed from V and 9 bases from J, the gap between germline ends came to 15 bases. Germline CDR1 and CDR2: SGHDT and YYEEEE. The CDR3 extends over 14 amino acids. The CDR3 nucleotides read TGTGCCAGCAGCTTGGTAATGGGCCCCAGGGCCCAGTACTTC. Protein sequence: CASSLVMGPRAQYF. Complete variable domain (other parts from reference TRBV5-6 and TRBJ2-5): DAGVTQSPTHLIKTRGQQVTLRCSPKSGHDTVSWYQQALGQGPQFIFQYYEEEERQRGNFPDRFSGHQFPNYSSELNVNALLLGDSALYLCASSLVMGPRAQYFGPGTRLLVL.

The chain employs TRBV30 and TRBJ1-2; D gene ambiguous. Germline V lookup: CDR1 GTSNPN, CDR2 SVGIG (reference sequence). V lost 1 base and J 7 bases, leaving 7 bases between the germline ends. This CDR3 has 11 amino acids. The CDR3 loop reads CAWSGVGGYTF. CDR3 nucleotides: TGTGCCTGGAGTGGGGTGGGTGGCTACACCTTC.

V usage is TRBV25-1 and J usage is TRBJ2-2; perhaps TRBD1 as D (6 bases). Germline loops: CDR1 MGHDK, CDR2 SYGVNS. With 0 bases removed from V and 4 bases from J, the gap between germline ends came to 9 bases. This CDR3 is 15 amino acids long. Written as DNA, the CDR3 is TGTGCCAGCAGTGAATATTGGGGGCGCACCGGGGAGCTGTTTTTT. Translated: CASSEYWGRTGELFF.